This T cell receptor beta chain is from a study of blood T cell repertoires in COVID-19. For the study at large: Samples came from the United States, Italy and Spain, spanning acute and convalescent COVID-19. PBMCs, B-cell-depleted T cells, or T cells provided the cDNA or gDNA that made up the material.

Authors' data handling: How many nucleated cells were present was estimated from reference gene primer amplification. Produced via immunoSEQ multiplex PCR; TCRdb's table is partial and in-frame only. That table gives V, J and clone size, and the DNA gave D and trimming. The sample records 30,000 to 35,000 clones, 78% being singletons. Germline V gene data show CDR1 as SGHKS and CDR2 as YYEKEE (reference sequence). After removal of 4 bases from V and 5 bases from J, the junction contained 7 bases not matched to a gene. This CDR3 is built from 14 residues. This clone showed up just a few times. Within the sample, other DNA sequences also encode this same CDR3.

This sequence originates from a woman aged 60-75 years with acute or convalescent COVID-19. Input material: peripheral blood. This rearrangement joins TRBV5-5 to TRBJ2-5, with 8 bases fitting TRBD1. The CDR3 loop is CASSGTGGGETQYF. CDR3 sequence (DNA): TGTGCCAGCAGCGGGACAGGAGGGGGTGAGACCCAGTACTTC.